The entry that follows covers one TCR beta chain sequence. Priming of first-strand cDNA relied on TRAV- and TRBV-specific primers (covering alpha and beta chains). Amplification of TCRs used a constant-region primer and V-primer adapter for around 19 PCR cycles. TCRdb fed the reads into MiXCR, producing one record per CDR3 protein. This sample has some 100,000 distinct CDR3 sequences, with less than 25% found just once. The data stem from a study of low-dose radiotherapy and immunotherapy resistance in tumors. For the study at large: Treatment included intravenous cyclophosphamide dosed at 200 mg/m2 every two weeks, one day before radiation and immunotherapy.

The time point denotes: after trial treatment. Treatment: LDRT plus nivolumab, ipilimumab, low-dose cyclophosphamide and aspirin (RACIN trial). Tumors of eligible patients were advanced, solid and lacking tumor-infiltrating lymphocytes. Sample: PBMCs, taken after low-dose radiotherapy plus immunotherapy. This TCR derives from a male donor with prostate cancer.

CDR3: CASSSRQGGVYEQYF. CDR3 nucleotides: TGTGCCAGCAGCTCCCGGCAGGGAGGTGTGTACGAGCAGTACTTC. The chain uses TRBV5-6 and TRBJ2-7; possibly TRBD2 for D (6 bases). CDR1 is SGHDT, CDR2 YYEEEE, per germline. Trimming removed 3 bases at V and 4 bases at J, with 17 bases between. The CDR3 spans 15 residues.